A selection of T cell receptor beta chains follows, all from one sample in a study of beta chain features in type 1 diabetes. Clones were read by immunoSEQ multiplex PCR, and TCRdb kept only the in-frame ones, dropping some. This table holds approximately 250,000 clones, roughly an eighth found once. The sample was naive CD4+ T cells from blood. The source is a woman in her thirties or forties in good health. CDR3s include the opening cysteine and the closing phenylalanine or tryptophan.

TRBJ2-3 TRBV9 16 CASSVGLAGGTDTQYF
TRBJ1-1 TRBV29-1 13 CSATTQGRTEAFF
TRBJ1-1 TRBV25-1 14 CASSSTQGQDKAFF
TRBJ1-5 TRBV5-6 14 CASSLHQLNQPQHF
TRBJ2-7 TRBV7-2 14 CASSLTGGFYEQYF
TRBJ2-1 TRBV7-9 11 CASSPFNEQFF
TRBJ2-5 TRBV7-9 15 CASSLAAGGEETQYF
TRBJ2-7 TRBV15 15 CATSRDTQGRYEQYF
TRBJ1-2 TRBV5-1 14 CASSKGQGDYGYTF
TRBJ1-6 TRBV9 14 CASSVEDSNSPLHF
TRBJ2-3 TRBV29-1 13 CSADRGNTDTQYF
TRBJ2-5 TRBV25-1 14 CASTRTGAEETQYF
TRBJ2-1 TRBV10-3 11 CAISAEVEQFF
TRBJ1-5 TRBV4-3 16 CASSQDGKGGNQPQHF
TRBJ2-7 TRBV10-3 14 CAINPGTASYEQYF
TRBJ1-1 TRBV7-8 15 CASSAPTGGNTEAFF
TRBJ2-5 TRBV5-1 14 CASSSQGAQETQYF
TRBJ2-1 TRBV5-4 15 CASTSRGLKDNEQFF
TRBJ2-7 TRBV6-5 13 CASSYSAAGEQYF
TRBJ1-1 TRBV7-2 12 CASSSGQGAGFF
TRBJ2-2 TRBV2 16 CASRGNLQENTGELFF
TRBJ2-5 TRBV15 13 CATSRQGQETQYF
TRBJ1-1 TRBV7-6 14 CASSLGGRSTEAFF
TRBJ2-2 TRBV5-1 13 CASTGQDTGELFF
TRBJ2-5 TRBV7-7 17 CASSLRAPGQGDMSQYF